The rows below give T cell receptor beta chains drawn from one sample of a study of blood T cells in healthy people across ages. TCRdb processed the 5' RACE reads anew with MiXCR; each CDR3 protein has one entry. The sample has about 800,000 distinct CDR3 sequences, around 25% seen once. These same data were also listed under a study on T cells of mothers and their children.

Sequences were obtained from blood. All receptors come from a boy between 10 and 17 years old in good health. The CDR3 runs from the conserved cysteine through the conserved F or W. The order of the fields is clone size, V gene, D gene, J gene, CDR3 DNA, CDR3 protein. A D gene is named only where the DNA matches it firmly. Part of the rows lack a size; the others show once, few, many or a class for expanded clones.

few,TRBV4-1,.,TRBJ1-4,TGCGCCAGCAGCCATCCGGGACGGCTGAATGAAAAACTGTTTTTT,CASSHPGRLNEKLFF
few,TRBV28,TRBD2,TRBJ2-3,TGTGCCAGCAGTTCCGGGGGGGAGGGCACAGATACGCAGTATTTT,CASSSGGEGTDTQYF
few,TRBV6-1,TRBD2,TRBJ2-2,TGTACCAGCAGCGACTTGGGACTAGCGAAATCAGGGGAGCTGTTTTTT,CTSSDLGLAKSGELFF
.,TRBV29-1,.,TRBJ2-5,TGCAGCGTTGATGGTCAGGGAACTGAAGAGCCCCAGTACTTC,CSVDGQGTEEPQYF
.,TRBV14,.,TRBJ2-5,TGTGCCAGCAGCCAAGATTCGATTTGGCCGGAGCAGTACTTC,CASSQDSIWPEQYF
.,TRBV15,.,TRBJ1-2,TGTGCCACCAGCAGAGATCTACTTGACATCCACTATGGCTACACCTTC,CATSRDLLDIHYGYTF
few,TRBV6-2/TRBV6-3,.,TRBJ2-7,TGTGCCAGCAGTTACTCGATGGGGGAGCAGTACTTC,CASSYSMGEQYF
few,TRBV7-9,TRBD1,TRBJ1-1,TGTGCCAGCAGCGCCCCTGTGGGACAGCGCGCGACCCCGGTGGCTTTCTTT,CASSAPVGQRATPVAFF
.,TRBV29-1,.,TRBJ2-3,TGCAGCGTTGAAGAGACGGGCCTAGGTGTGTATTTT,CSVEETGLGVYF
few,TRBV2,.,TRBJ1-6,TGTGCCAGCAGTGAACAGCTCCCCACAGGAGGTTCACCCCTCCACTTT,CASSEQLPTGGSPLHF
.,TRBV7-2,.,TRBJ2-7,TGTGCCAGCAGCTCCGGTCCGGTAGGGGCCCTCTACGAGCAGTACTTC,CASSSGPVGALYEQYF
few,TRBV7-9,.,TRBJ1-4,TGTGCCAGCAGCACCGGGCCGCAAGAAGAACTGTTTTTT,CASSTGPQEELFF
.,TRBV28,.,TRBJ1-2,TGTGCCAGCAGGCAGGGACCGAACTATGGCTACACCTTC,CASRQGPNYGYTF
.,TRBV9,.,TRBJ1-2,TGTGCCAGCAGCGTAGAGGGCGCGGGGACTCACTATGGCTACACCTTC,CASSVEGAGTHYGYTF
few,TRBV2,.,TRBJ2-5,TGTGCCAGCAGTGTCAGGGGAGCCCAAGAGACCCAGTACTTC,CASSVRGAQETQYF
.,TRBV4-1,.,TRBJ2-5,TGCGCCAGCAGCCAACCCACGGGTATCGGCAGGGGCCTTCAAGAGACCCAGTACTTC,CASSQPTGIGRGLQETQYF
.,TRBV20-1,TRBD1,TRBJ1-6,TGCAGTGCTAGAACTGGGGGACAGGGATTATCACCCCTCCACTTT,CSARTGGQGLSPLHF
.,TRBV12-3/TRBV12-4,TRBD2,TRBJ2-3,TGTGCCAGCAGTCCCCCCGACGGGGGGGATAGAGATACGCAGTATTTT,CASSPPDGGDRDTQYF
.,TRBV4-1,.,TRBJ1-4,TGCGCCAGCAGCTCACTTGAGGGGGTCTGGGAAAAACTGTTTTTT,CASSSLEGVWEKLFF
.,TRBV28,.,TRBJ2-5,TGTGCCAGCAGCCCCACAGGGATTTCGGAGACCCAGTACTTC,CASSPTGISETQYF
few,TRBV12-3/TRBV12-4,.,TRBJ2-5,TGTGCCAGCAGTTATGGGCGCGGGGAGACCCAGTACTTC,CASSYGRGETQYF